What follows is one T cell receptor beta chain and its context. What antigen it recognizes has not been identified. Base-call qualities are not available, and no considerably larger clone is one nucleotide away. TCRbeta CDR3 regions were amplified from genomic DNA using the immunoSEQ Assay, a bias-controlled multiplex PCR. For the original study's pipeline: The number of nucleated cells in each sample was estimated from the amplification of reference gene primers within the assay. To quantify the absolute abundance of each unique TCRbeta CDR3 rearrangement, sequence reads were collapsed and filtered. For each sample, productive Simpson clonality was calculated as the square root of Simpson's diversity index across productive rearrangements. TCRdb holds this immuneACCESS table with in-frame rearrangements only. Some clones are missing; in checked studies, unresolved V genes explain under half, and the rest has no known cause. V, J and clone size are those of that table, while D and trimming were read from the DNA. This sample has around 190,000 clones in its table, and more than 60% of those were observed once. The ten top clones hold around 11% of the sample.

CDR1 LNHDA and CDR2 SQIVND were looked up in the germline V gene (reference sequence). There are 13 amino acids in the CDR3, from cysteine to phenylalanine inclusive. Left in the record is the CDR3 DNA by itself, 39 bases read in frame from the first base. Deletion took 2 bases off V and 5 bases off J, with a span of 9 bases between the germline ends. This specimen belongs to a study of blood T cell repertoires in COVID-19 (dated by TCRdb to about 2020). With regard to the full study: Collaborator samples came from the United States, Italy and Spain and covered acute and convalescent phases of COVID-19. The material from the prospective study consisted of cDNA or gDNA derived from T cells, B-cell-depleted T cells, or PBMCs. Subjects who had been exposed to COVID-19, were actively infected with it, or had recovered from it provided the deeply sampled blood TCRbeta repertoires that made up the dataset. The repertoires were released in a freely available public database intended as a resource for research on the immune response to SARS-CoV-2. The samples were drawn from two sources: the first 160 participants of the ongoing ImmuneRACE study, and 1,200 or so subjects contributed by 6 global collaborators. Sample metadata almost always included a de-identified subject ID, COVID-19 status, age in years and sex. Where HLA class I and class II types were available, the types were taken from metadata supplied by the sample provider, not from assay-based typing. Study-level results and caveats: How much clinical and demographic metadata was included differed by source and by participant, and the metadata was provided uncurated.

Whole blood was collected in K2EDTA tubes by collaborating institutions according to the institutions' own protocols. For TCRbeta analysis, collaborators shipped samples as frozen whole blood, isolated PBMCs, or DNA extracted from either of those sample types. The chain is encoded by TRBV19 joined to TRBJ2-5, with a tentative D gene TRBD2 over 5 matching bases. This TCR was recovered from a woman in her forties or fifties with acute or convalescent COVID-19. Sequencing input: peripheral blood. Here the CDR3 is given as CASSISEVETQYF. The DNA is TGTGCCAGTAGTATATCGGAGGTGGAGACCCAGTACTTC.